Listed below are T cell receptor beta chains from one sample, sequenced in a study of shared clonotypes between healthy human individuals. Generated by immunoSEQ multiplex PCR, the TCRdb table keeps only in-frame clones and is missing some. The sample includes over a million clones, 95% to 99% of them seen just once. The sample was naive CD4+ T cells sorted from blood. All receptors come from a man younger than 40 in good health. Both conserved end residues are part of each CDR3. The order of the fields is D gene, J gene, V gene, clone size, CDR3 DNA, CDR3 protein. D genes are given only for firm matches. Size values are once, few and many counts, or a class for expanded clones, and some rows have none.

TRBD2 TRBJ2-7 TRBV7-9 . TGTGCCAGCAGCCCGCGGGGGGGCTACGAGCAGTACTTC CASSPRGGYEQYF
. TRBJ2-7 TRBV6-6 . TGTGCCAGCAGTTTAAGGAACTCCTACGAGCAGTACTTC CASSLRNSYEQYF
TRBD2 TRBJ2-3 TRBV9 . TGTGCCAGCCGACGGCGGGAGAGCACAGATACGCAGTATTTT CASRRRESTDTQYF
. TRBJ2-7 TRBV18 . TGTGCCAGCTCACCCGACTATAACTACGAGCAGTACTTC CASSPDYNYEQYF
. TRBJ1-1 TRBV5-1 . TGCGCCAGCAGCGTGGGAGGGGTGAACACTGAAGCTTTCTTT CASSVGGVNTEAFF
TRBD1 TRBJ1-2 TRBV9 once TGTGCCAGCAGCGTAGACGGGGCAGGGGGCTCAAACTATGGCTACACCTTC CASSVDGAGGSNYGYTF
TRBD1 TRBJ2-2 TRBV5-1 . TGCGCCAGCAGCGGAGGGACAGGGACCGGGGAGCTGTTTTTT CASSGGTGTGELFF
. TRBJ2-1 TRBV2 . TGTGCCAGCACCGGGGGTACGGAATCCTACAATGAGCAGTTCTTC CASTGGTESYNEQFF
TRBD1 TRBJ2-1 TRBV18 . TGTGCCAGCCCCCAGACCGACAGGGGGCCATTCGATGAGCAGTTCTTC CASPQTDRGPFDEQFF
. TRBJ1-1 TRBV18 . TGTGCCAGCTCCCCCGTGGGACTGGAAGCTTTCTTT CASSPVGLEAFF
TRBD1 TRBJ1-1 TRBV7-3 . TGTGCCAGCAGCCCTAGACAGGGGCTAACTGAAGCTTTCTTT CASSPRQGLTEAFF
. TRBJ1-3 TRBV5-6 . TGTGCCAGCAGCTTTAGTAACAACAAGCTCGCCATATATTTT CASSFSNNKLAIYF
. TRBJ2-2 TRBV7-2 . TGTGCCAGCAGCCCCGGGAACACCGGGGAGCTGTTTTTT CASSPGNTGELFF
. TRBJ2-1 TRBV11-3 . TGTGCCAGCAGCTTGACTCAAACCCCCAATGAGCAGTTCTTC CASSLTQTPNEQFF
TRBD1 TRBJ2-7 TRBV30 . TGTGCCTGGGATTGGGACAGGGGTTTCGTCGAGCAGTACTTC CAWDWDRGFVEQYF
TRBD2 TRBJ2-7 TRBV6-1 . TGTGCCAGCAGTGGGGGACTAGCGGGAGGGCCACGACGAGGGGAGCAGTACTTC CASSGGLAGGPRRGEQYF
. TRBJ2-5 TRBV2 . TGTGCCAGCAGTGGGGGGAGGTTAGGGTACCAAGAGACCCAGTACTTC CASSGGRLGYQETQYF
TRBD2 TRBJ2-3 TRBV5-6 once TGTGCCAGCAGCTCGGATCTTGGACTAGCGGGAGGGACCACAGATACGCAGTATTTT CASSSDLGLAGGTTDTQYF
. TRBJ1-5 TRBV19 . TGTGCCAGTAGTGTTACAGACAATCAGCCCCAGCATTTT CASSVTDNQPQHF
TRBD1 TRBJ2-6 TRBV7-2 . TGTGCCAGCAGCCAAAGGGGGCCCGGGGCCAACGTCCTGACTTTC CASSQRGPGANVLTF
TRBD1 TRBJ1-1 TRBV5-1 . TGCGCCAGCAGCAGAAACGGACAGGAGGAAGCTTTCTTT CASSRNGQEEAFF
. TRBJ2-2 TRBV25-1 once TGTGCCAGCACACAGGGAACCGGGGAGCTGTTTTTT CASTQGTGELFF
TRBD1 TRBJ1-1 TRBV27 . TGTGCCAGCAGTCACGGGACAGGGAACACTGAAGCTTTCTTT CASSHGTGNTEAFF
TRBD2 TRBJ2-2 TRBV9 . TGTGCCAGCAGCGTACGGCTAGCGGCGAACACCGGGGAGCTGTTTTTT CASSVRLAANTGELFF
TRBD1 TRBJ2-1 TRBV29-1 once TGCAGCGTTGCTTTAGACAGGGGGCTCGAGGGTGAGCAGTTCTTC CSVALDRGLEGEQFF
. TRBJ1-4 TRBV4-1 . TGCGCCAGCAGCCAAGCCGGTCTTGGTCCCCCGCGGGAAAAACTGTTTTTT CASSQAGLGPPREKLFF
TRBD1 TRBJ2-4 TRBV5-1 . TGCGCCAGCAGCTCGGACAGGGTTGCCAAAAACATTCAGTACTTC CASSSDRVAKNIQYF
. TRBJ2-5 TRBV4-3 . TGCGCCAGCAGCGCGACAGCAGGTGGCGAGACCCAGTACTTC CASSATAGGETQYF
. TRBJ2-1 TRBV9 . TGTGCCAGCAGCGTAGGCCTAACGGGCCCGGGGACCTACAATGAGCAGTTCTTC CASSVGLTGPGTYNEQFF
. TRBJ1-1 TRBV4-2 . TGTGCCAGCAGCCAAGGGGGTTCCTCTGAAGCTTTCTTT CASSQGGSSEAFF
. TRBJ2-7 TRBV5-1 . TGCGCCAGCAGCTCCCCGAACTACGAGCAGTACTTC CASSSPNYEQYF
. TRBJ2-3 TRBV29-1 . TGCAGCGTTGGTCCCCCAGGCACAGATACGCAGTATTTT CSVGPPGTDTQYF
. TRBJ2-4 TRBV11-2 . TGTGCCAGCAGCTTAAGCCGGGGCGCTCCTATAGCCAAAAACATTCAGTACTTC CASSLSRGAPIAKNIQYF
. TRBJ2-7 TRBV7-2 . TGTGCCAGCACGTCGAGGGGCGAGCAGTACTTC CASTSRGEQYF
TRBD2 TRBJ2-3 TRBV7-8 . TGTGCCAGCAGCCCACTAGCGGGTGGAACAGATACGCAGTATTTT CASSPLAGGTDTQYF